The sequence of this T cell receptor beta chain was determined in a study of blood T cell repertoires in COVID-19. About the study: There were acute and convalescent COVID-19 samples, and they came from the United States, Italy and Spain. Sources were T cells, B-cell-depleted T cells, or PBMCs; the material itself was cDNA or gDNA.

Generated by immunoSEQ multiplex PCR, the TCRdb table keeps only in-frame clones and is missing some. The table has 120,000 or so clones, more than 75% seen once; the top ten hold under 4.5%. CDR1 and CDR2 (germline): LNHDA, SQIVND (reference sequence). V lost 2 bases, J lost 0 bases, and 4 bases stayed unmatched. The CDR3 covers 16 residues. The sequence was obtained from a man aged 45-60 years with active COVID-19. This rearrangement joins TRBV19 to TRBJ1-5, with 7 bases matching TRBD1. Sample: peripheral blood. The CDR3 reads CASSIRTGYSNQPQHF. In nucleotides, the CDR3 is TGTGCCAGTAGTATAAGGACAGGTTATAGCAATCAGCCCCAGCATTTT.